Presented here are 18 T cell receptor beta chains from one specimen sequenced in a study of human T cells and chemical hapten exposure. TCRdb passed the RACE reads through MiXCR, listing each CDR3 protein once. This sample carries about 190,000 distinct CDR3 sequences, around a quarter of them seen once, and the ten largest clones take 2.5%. Time point of the sample: patch test 3, about 24 weeks after DPC sensitization. Noted treatment: therapeutic diphenylcyclopropenone sensitization with weekly scalp DPC. The input for sequencing was whole blood, taken in connection with sensitization to the hapten diphenylcyclopropenone (DPC). The receptor set was obtained from a woman in her 40s with alopecia areata. Some clones in this sample may be carry-over from other donors' samples.

This clonotype has only a few counts. V and J are TRBV5-1 and TRBJ2-7, with 10 bases aligning to TRBD2. Germline CDR1 reads SGHRS; CDR2 reads YFSETQ. The CDR3 is 15 amino acids. V shed 0 bases, J shed 4 bases, and the junction held 4 bases outside the gene matches. CDR3 nucleotides: TGCGCCAGCAGCTTGGCCAGCGGGAGGGGATACGAGCAGTACTTC. Translation gives CASSLASGRGYEQYF.

V usage is TRBV7-3 and J usage is TRBJ2-2; 8 nucleotides agree with TRBD1. CDR1 is SGHTA and CDR2 is FQGTGA in the germline V gene. J lost 6 bases, V lost 3 bases, and 6 bases had no gene match. The CDR3 length is 15 residues. The CDR3 spells CASSFQGARAGELFF. CDR3 in DNA: TGTGCCAGCAGCTTTCAGGGGGCTCGAGCCGGGGAGCTGTTTTTT.

In its sample, this clonotype was seen a few times. This sequence joins TRBV6-2 or TRBV6-3 and TRBJ2-1; 10 bases align to TRBD2. V was pared by 5 bases and J by 1 base, with 2 bases of the junction left unmatched. The CDR3 length is 15 residues. Germline CDR1 MNHEY, CDR2 SVGEGT. In nucleotides, the CDR3 is TGTGCCAGCAGTCCTAGCGGGGGTTCCTACAATGAGCAGTTCTTC. Its protein product is CASSPSGGSYNEQFF.

Ten or more counts support this clonotype. The chain joins TRBV4-2 to TRBJ2-7, with 7 positions matching TRBD2. Germline CDR1 and CDR2: LGHNA and YNFKEQ. The CDR3 length is 15 residues. Trimming took 0 bases from V and 1 from J; bases not matched to a gene: 3. The CDR3 sequence: CASSQDLAESYEQYF. The CDR3, as DNA: TGTGCCAGCAGCCAAGACCTAGCGGAGTCCTACGAGCAGTACTTC.

This clonotype has a handful of counts. The V gene is TRBV9, the J gene TRBJ2-5; 7 bases are a match to TRBD2. The CDR3 extends over 17 amino acids. CDR1 and CDR2 from the germline V gene are SGDLS and YYNGEE. V gave up 4 bases and J gave up 1 base; unmatched junction bases: 13. This CDR3 reads CASSPPVGEGAQETQYF. The CDR3 nucleotides are TGTGCCAGCAGCCCCCCTGTAGGGGAGGGTGCCCAAGAGACCCAGTACTTC.

This clonotype was seen a few times. The chain combines TRBV7-2 with TRBJ1-4; TRBD1 matches 7 bases. The CDR3 is 15 residues long. The V gene's germline CDR1 is SGHTA and CDR2 FQGNSA. Trimming took 4 bases from V and 0 from J; bases not matched to a gene: 2. In nucleotides, the CDR3 is TGTGCCAGCAGCTCACAGGGGACAACTAATGAAAAACTGTTTTTT. Encoded protein: CASSSQGTTNEKLFF.

This clonotype was recorded at least ten times. This chain joins TRBV20-1 and TRBJ2-1; 14 positions match TRBD2. V was pared by 1 base and J by 7 bases, with 6 bases of the junction left unmatched. Per germline, CDR1 DFQATT and CDR2 SNEGSKA (reference sequence). CDR3 size: 16 residues. Here the CDR3 reads CSARGLAGGRTNEQFF. In DNA form, the CDR3 reads TGCAGTGCTAGAGGACTAGCGGGAGGGCGGACTAATGAGCAGTTCTTC.

The rearrangement joins TRBV7-8 to TRBJ2-2, with 8 bases that match TRBD1. Looked up from germline, CDR1 is SGHVS and CDR2 is FQNEAQ. The CDR3 covers 18 residues. The V segment lost 5 bases and the J segment 0 bases; nucleotides outside the gene matches: 11. CDR3 nucleotides: TGTGCCAGCAGCCGAAGGACAGGGAGGACCTCGAACACCGGGGAGCTGTTTTTT. Translated, it gives CASSRRTGRTSNTGELFF.

In this sample, this clonotype turned up a few times. The V call is TRBV6-5, the J call TRBJ2-7; 10 bases fit TRBD1. The length of the CDR3 is 13 residues. V lost 4 bases and J lost 9; bases outside the gene matches: 6. Germline lookup yields CDR1 MNHEY and CDR2 SVGAGI. This CDR3 reads CASSFDRGLGQYF. The CDR3, as DNA: TGTGCCAGCAGTTTCGACAGGGGGCTTGGGCAGTACTTC.

The chain employs TRBV6-5 and TRBJ2-7; possible D gene TRBD2, 6 bases. Looked up from germline, CDR1 is MNHEY and CDR2 is SVGAGI. Trimming removed 0 bases at V and 2 bases at J, with 11 bases between. The CDR3 sequence is 15 residues long. The CDR3 DNA is TGTGCCAGCAGTTACTCCGGGGGATCCCCCTACGAGCAGTACTTC. Amino acids: CASSYSGGSPYEQYF.

The gene calls are TRBV5-1 and TRBJ1-1, with 9 bases matching TRBD1. This CDR3 has 16 residues. V lost 4 bases, J lost 1 base, and 8 bases stayed unmatched. Per the germline V gene, CDR1 is SGHRS and CDR2 is YFSETQ. The CDR3 loop reads CASSPTGTGSNTEAFF. Here the CDR3 DNA reads TGCGCCAGCAGCCCGACCGGGACAGGGTCGAACACTGAAGCTTTCTTT.

This clonotype has just a few counts. V gene TRBV2 combines with J gene TRBJ2-1; 8 bases map to TRBD2. Trimming took 6 bases from V and 6 from J; bases not matched to a gene: 10. CDR1 is SNHLY and CDR2 is FYNNEI in the germline V gene. The CDR3 runs 15 residues. The chain's CDR3 is CASSGRGTRGNEQFF. The CDR3, as DNA: TGTGCCAGCAGCGGAAGGGGGACTAGGGGCAATGAGCAGTTCTTC.

The V gene is TRBV25-1, the J gene TRBJ2-1; D is uncertain. The CDR3 is 11 amino acids. Per the germline V gene, CDR1 is MGHDK and CDR2 is SYGVNS. V was shortened by 4 bases and J by 6 bases, with 4 bases between the two germline ends. The CDR3 DNA reads TGTGCCAGCAGTGCACTCAATGAGCAGTTCTTC. Its translation is CASSALNEQFF.

This chain links TRBV20-1 with TRBJ1-5, with TRBD1 identical over 8 bases. Trimming cost V 6 bases and J 6 bases; bases outside gene matches: 13. CDR3 length: 15 amino acids. The germline CDR1 and CDR2 sequences are DFQATT and SNEGSKA (reference sequence). CDR3 sequence: CSALARTGPSQPQHF. In DNA, the CDR3 is TGCAGTGCCCTCGCCCGGACAGGGCCAAGTCAGCCCCAGCATTTT.

V gene TRBV5-1 combines with J gene TRBJ2-3, with TRBD1 identical over 7 bases. Germline CDR1 is SGHRS and CDR2 is YFSETQ. The CDR3 covers 14 residues. Trimming removed 4 bases from V and 5 bases from J; junction bases left unmatched: 7. The DNA of the CDR3 is TGCGCCAGCAGCATCGGACAGGAAAAAGATACGCAGTATTTT. Its translation is CASSIGQEKDTQYF.

This chain links TRBV6-5 with TRBJ2-1, with 8 bases aligning to TRBD2. Germline CDR1 and CDR2: MNHEY and SVGAGI. V was pared by 6 bases and J by 2 bases, with 6 bases of the junction left unmatched. The CDR3 totals 15 residues. The CDR3 loop reads CASRAGTSAYNEQFF. The DNA for the CDR3 is TGTGCCAGCAGAGCCGGGACTAGTGCCTACAATGAGCAGTTCTTC.

This clonotype was detected only a few times. The junction departs from the called germline gene at one end, perhaps through a read error. The chain carries TRBV7-9 and TRBJ2-5; the D is unclear. The germline V gene encodes CDR1 SEHNR and CDR2 FQNEAQ (reference sequence). The CDR3 consists of 8 residues. CDR3 sequence reads: CASSFLVF. CDR3 DNA: TGTGCCAGCAGCTTTTTAGTTTTC.

J is TRBJ2-1 and V is TRBV7-2, with D possibly matching TRBD2 (6 bases). The germline V gene encodes CDR1 SGHTA and CDR2 FQGNSA. V lost 5 bases and J lost 15, with 17 bases in between. This CDR3 is built from 12 residues. CDR3 nucleotides: TGTGCCAGCAGCAAGGGACTCTTGCAGATGTTCTTC. It is translated as CASSKGLLQMFF.